This T cell receptor (beta chain) emerged from a study of CD8+ T cells in alopecia areata. Points from the study as a whole: Amid tofacitinib therapy, many expanded lesional clones stayed present in scalp and blood. Scalp lesions, especially in alopecia totalis/universalis, had higher clonality than normal scalp. In scalp samples, resident alphabeta T cells of normal skin are also sequenced. Tofacitinib produced a significant decrease in scalp clonality and in expanded CD8+ clones among the top 100.

Of note for this clone: The target antigen is unknown.

Described treatment: oral pan-JAK inhibitor, 5-10 mg twice daily. Sequencing used cDNA as its template, made by extracting RNA and reverse transcribing it. The data were produced by immunoSEQ multiplex PCR, yet TCRdb's version contains in-frame clones alone and is incomplete. Altogether around 170,000 clones are present, 51% being singletons, with the ten largest covering around 10%. The CDR3 has 13 residues. CDR1 is SGDLS, CDR2 YYNGEE, per germline. Trimming stripped 4 bases from V and 4 bases from J, with 9 bases between. The chain is built from TRBV9 and TRBJ2-1, with D unresolved. The sequence derives from a human donor with alopecia areata. This sample comprised CD8+ T cells sorted from blood, obtained at approximately week 51, from a patient treated with tofacitinib. CDR3 loop: CASSPREYNEQFF. As DNA, the CDR3 is TGTGCCAGCAGCCCCCGAGAATACAATGAGCAGTTCTTC.